Each of the 7 T cell receptor beta chains below was sequenced from the same sample in a study of T cells in pancreatic ductal adenocarcinoma. Surgery without prior neoadjuvant therapy was the treatment of the selected pancreatic ductal adenocarcinoma patients. Repertoires were generated with immunoSEQ multiplex PCR, while TCRdb's copy carries only in-frame clones and drops some. The repertoire holds more than 85,000 clones, with about 95% as singletons. Sequencing input: PBMCs. The receptor source for this set is a human donor with pancreatic ductal adenocarcinoma.

The V call is TRBV28, the J call TRBJ2-7, with 8 bases that match TRBD1. The CDR3 sequence is 14 residues long. J was trimmed by 5 bases and V by 7 bases; bases with no gene match: 10. Per germline, CDR1 MDHEN and CDR2 SYDVKM. The CDR3 protein is CASTPWAGGHEQYF. For the CDR3, the DNA is TGTGCCAGCACCCCCTGGGCAGGGGGCCACGAGCAGTACTTC.

The chain uses TRBV9 and TRBJ2-7, with 7 bases identical to TRBD2. Losses at the gene ends were 3 bases for V and 3 bases for J; bases not matched to a gene: 6. The CDR3 has 14 amino acids. Germline V gene sequence: CDR1 SGDLS, CDR2 YYNGEE. CDR3 sequence: CASSAGGRGYEQYF. CDR3 nucleotide sequence: TGTGCCAGCAGCGCGGGAGGCCGGGGCTACGAGCAGTACTTC.

The J gene is TRBJ1-2, the V gene TRBV19; the D is unclear. Germline-derived CDR1 and CDR2 are LNHDA and SQIVND (reference sequence). The ends were cut back, 1 base at V and 6 bases at J, with 6 bases in the middle. This CDR3 has 12 amino acids. The CDR3: CASSIGGNGYTF. Written as DNA, the CDR3 is TGTGCCAGTAGTATAGGCGGTAATGGCTACACCTTC.

This clone was counted once. The chain couples TRBV18 to TRBJ2-5; D possibly corresponds to TRBD1 (6 bases). CDR3 length: 14 amino acids. Germline values: CDR1 KGHSH, CDR2 LQKENI. V lost 3 bases and J lost 4, with 12 bases in between. The CDR3 protein is CASSPQAGVETQYF. The CDR3 nucleotides read TGTGCCAGCTCACCCCAGGCAGGGGTAGAGACCCAGTACTTC.

The chain employs TRBV5-1 and TRBJ1-2; D might be TRBD1 (6 bases). Trimming left V 3 bases short and J 8 bases short, with 11 bases between. CDR3 length: 12 residues. Germline V lookup: CDR1 SGHRS, CDR2 YFSETQ. CDR3: CASSSLQGGYTF. In nucleotides, the CDR3 is TGCGCCAGCAGCTCCTTACAGGGAGGCTACACCTTC.

The V and J genes are TRBV18 and TRBJ2-7; possible D gene TRBD1, 6 bases. Trimming removed 6 bases at V and 5 bases at J, with 17 bases between. The CDR3 loop spans 14 amino acids. Germline lookup yields CDR1 KGHSH and CDR2 LQKENI. The CDR3 region has the DNA TGTGCCAGCTCCGCGCAGGGGAAGAGTAACGAGCAGTACTTC. This encodes CASSAQGKSNEQYF. The complete variable domain, with remaining parts taken from reference TRBV18 and TRBJ2-7, reads NAGVMQNPRHLVRRRGQEARLRCSPMKGHSHVYWYRQLPEEGLKFMVYLQKENIIDESGMPKERFSAEFPKEGPSILRIQQVVRGDSAAYFCASSAQGKSNEQYFGPGTRLTVT.

This clone occurred once. The chain combines TRBV7-8 with TRBJ2-7; 8 nucleotides agree with TRBD2. CDR1 is SGHVS and CDR2 is FQNEAQ in the germline V gene. The ends lost 4 bases at V and 2 bases at J; junction bases unmatched: 13. This CDR3 has 17 amino acids. Here the CDR3 DNA reads TGTGCCAGCAGCTCCCCGGGGGGCGGGAGGACAGCCTACGAGCAGTACTTC. Translated: CASSSPGGGRTAYEQYF. The variable domain in full, completed from reference TRBV7-8 and TRBJ2-7, reads GAGVSQSPRYKVAKRGQDVALRCDPISGHVSLFWYQQALGQGPEFLTYFQNEAQLDKSGLPSDRFFAERPEGSVSTLKIQRTQQEDSAVYLCASSSPGGGRTAYEQYFGPGTRLTVT.